This T cell receptor beta chain was identified during a study of cytomegalovirus exposure and HLA in healthy donors. Whereas donors were nominally healthy upon sampling, unrecorded immune exposures were probable. PCR amplification relied on 60 Vbeta primers (plus 13 Jbeta primers). TCRdb keeps only in-frame clones here, not all; method: immunoSEQ multiplex PCR. In the table there are about 170,000 clones, approximately 67% of which are singletons. Sequenced: PBMCs. The sequence derives from a middle-aged man in good health and CMV-seronegative.

CDR3 region: CAIRAQDRGNTIYF. The CDR3 coding sequence is TGTGCCATCAGAGCCCAGGATCGCGGAAACACCATATATTTT. The gene calls are TRBV10-3 and TRBJ1-3; D is uncertain. This CDR3 region has 14 residues. The ends were cut back, 6 bases at V and 4 bases at J, with 13 bases in the middle. Per the germline V gene, CDR1 is ENHRY and CDR2 is SYGVKD.